What follows describes a single T cell receptor beta chain. Authors' methods: The authors estimated nucleated cell counts from reference gene primer amplification. Data came from immunoSEQ multiplex PCR; TCRdb stores just in-frame clones and leaves some out. V and J calls and clone size are copied from that table; D and trimming were computed from the DNA. The table shows approximately 150,000 clones, with 70% to 90% occurring only once. This sample was taken from a study of blood T cell repertoires in COVID-19. Study-wide context: The study drew acute and convalescent COVID-19 samples from the United States, Italy and Spain. Nucleic acid was either cDNA or gDNA, and it came from T cells, B-cell-depleted T cells, or PBMCs.

Germline V gives CDR1 KGHSH, CDR2 LQKENI. V gave up 2 bases and J gave up 6 bases, with 11 bases separating them. There are 15 residues in the CDR3. The receptor was isolated from a woman in her 50s with acute or convalescent COVID-19. The chain carries TRBV18 and TRBJ1-6; D is possibly TRBD1 (6 bases). Sequenced sample: peripheral blood. CDR3 nucleotide sequence: TGTGCCAGCTCACCAGCAGGGGAAGGTAATTCACCCCTCCACTTT. Translating gives CASSPAGEGNSPLHF. The full variable domain, with the rest looked up from reference TRBV18 and TRBJ1-6, is NAGVMQNPRHLVRRRGQEARLRCSPMKGHSHVYWYRQLPEEGLKFMVYLQKENIIDESGMPKERFSAEFPKEGPSILRIQQVVRGDSAAYFCASSPAGEGNSPLHFGNGTRLTVT.